The clone carrying this T cell receptor (beta chain) has a count of ten or more. Its cognate antigen is unknown. 5'RACE template switching produced TCR cDNA carrying a universal primer site and UMIs. TCRdb re-called the 5' RACE reads with MiXCR, one entry per CDR3 protein. The sample lists 250,000 to 300,000 distinct CDR3 sequences, around 4.9% occurring once. The sample belongs to a study of T cells after yellow fever vaccination. General study findings and limits: Clones that expanded after primary vaccination mostly reappeared after the booster (96% CD4, 88% CD8). A secondary response was less intense yet reached its peak sooner, at day 5 versus 15.

This TCR came from a man aged 18 to 29 who received the YFV17D yellow fever vaccine. The input for sequencing was CD4+ T cells sorted from PBMCs, taken on the day of the yellow fever booster vaccination.

The CDR3 sequence: CASSFLFPTGVLLAFF. For the CDR3, the DNA is TGTGCCAGCAGCTTTCTATTTCCCACAGGGGTCTTGCTTGCTTTCTTT. The chain uses TRBV7-9 and TRBJ1-1; 7 bases are shared with TRBD1. Germline assignment: CDR1 SEHNR and CDR2 FQNEAQ (reference sequence). With 3 bases clipped from V and 11 bases from J, the junction kept 18 bases outside the gene matches. The CDR3 contains 16 residues.